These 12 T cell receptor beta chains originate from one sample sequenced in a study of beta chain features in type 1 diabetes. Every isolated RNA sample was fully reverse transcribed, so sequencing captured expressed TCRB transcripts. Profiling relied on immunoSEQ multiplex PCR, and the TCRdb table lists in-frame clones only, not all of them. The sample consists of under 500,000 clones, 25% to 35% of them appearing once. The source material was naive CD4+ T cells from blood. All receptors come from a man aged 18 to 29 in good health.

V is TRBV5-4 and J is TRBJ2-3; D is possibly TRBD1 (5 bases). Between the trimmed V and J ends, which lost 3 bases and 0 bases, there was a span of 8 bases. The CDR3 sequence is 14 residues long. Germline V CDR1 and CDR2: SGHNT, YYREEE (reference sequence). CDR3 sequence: CASSSTESTDTQYF. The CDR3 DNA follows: TGTGCCAGCAGCTCGACAGAGAGCACAGATACGCAGTATTTT.

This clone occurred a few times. CDR3 in amino acids: CASSLAAAGADTQYF. As DNA, the CDR3 is TGTGCCAGCAGCTTGGCTGCGGCCGGGGCAGATACGCAGTATTTT. The chain couples TRBV5-4 to TRBJ2-3; perhaps TRBD2 as D (5 bases). The CDR3 is 15 amino acids. Trimming left V 0 bases short and J 4 bases short, with 12 bases between. Germline CDR1 SGHNT, CDR2 YYREEE (reference sequence).

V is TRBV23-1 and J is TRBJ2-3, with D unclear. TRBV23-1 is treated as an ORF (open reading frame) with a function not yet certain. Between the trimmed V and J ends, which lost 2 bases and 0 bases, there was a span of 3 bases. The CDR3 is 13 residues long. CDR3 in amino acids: CASSQDSTDTQYF. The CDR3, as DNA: TGCGCCAGCAGTCAAGACAGCACAGATACGCAGTATTTT.

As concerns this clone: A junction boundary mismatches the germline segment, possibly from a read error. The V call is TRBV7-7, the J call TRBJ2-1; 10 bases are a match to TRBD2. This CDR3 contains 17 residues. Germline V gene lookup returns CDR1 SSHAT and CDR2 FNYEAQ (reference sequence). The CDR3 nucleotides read TGTGCTAGCAGCCCGGTATTAGCGGGAGGATTTAACGATGAGCAGTTCTTC. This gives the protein CASSPVLAGGFNDEQFF.

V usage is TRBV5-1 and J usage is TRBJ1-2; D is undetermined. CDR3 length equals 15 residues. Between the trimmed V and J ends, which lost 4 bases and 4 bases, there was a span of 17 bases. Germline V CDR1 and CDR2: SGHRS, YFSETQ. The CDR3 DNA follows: TGCGCCAGCAGCCGTGGAGGAGAAAAGACCTATGGCTACACCTTC. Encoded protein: CASSRGGEKTYGYTF. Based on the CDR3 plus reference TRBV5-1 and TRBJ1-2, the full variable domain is KAGVTQTPRYLIKTRGQQVTLSCSPISGHRSVSWYQQTPGQGLQFLFEYFSETQRNKGNFPGRFSGRQFSNSRSEMNVSTLELGDSALYLCASSRGGEKTYGYTFGSGTRLTVV.

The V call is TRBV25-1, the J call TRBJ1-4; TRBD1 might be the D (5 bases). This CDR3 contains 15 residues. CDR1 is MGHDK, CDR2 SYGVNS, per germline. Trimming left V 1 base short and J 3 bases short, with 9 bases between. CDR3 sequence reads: CASSESGTANEKLFF. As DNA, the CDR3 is TGTGCCAGCAGTGAATCAGGGACGGCTAATGAAAAACTGTTTTTT.

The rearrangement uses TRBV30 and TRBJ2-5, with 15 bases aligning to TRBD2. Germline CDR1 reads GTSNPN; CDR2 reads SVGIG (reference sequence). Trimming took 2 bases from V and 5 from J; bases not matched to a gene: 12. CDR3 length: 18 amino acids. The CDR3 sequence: CAWSPFRTSGRARETQYF. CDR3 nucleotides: TGTGCCTGGAGTCCATTCAGGACTAGCGGGAGGGCCCGGGAGACCCAGTACTTC.

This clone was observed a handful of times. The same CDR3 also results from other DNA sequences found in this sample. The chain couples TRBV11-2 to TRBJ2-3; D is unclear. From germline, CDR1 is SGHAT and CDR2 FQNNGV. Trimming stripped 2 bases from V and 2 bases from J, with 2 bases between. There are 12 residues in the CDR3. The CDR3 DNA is TGTGCCAGCAGCTTATCCACAGATACGCAGTATTTT. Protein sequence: CASSLSTDTQYF.

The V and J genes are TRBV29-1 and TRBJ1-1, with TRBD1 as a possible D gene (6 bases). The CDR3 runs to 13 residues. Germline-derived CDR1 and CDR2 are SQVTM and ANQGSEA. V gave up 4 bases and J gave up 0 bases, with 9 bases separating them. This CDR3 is CSVVQGLNTEAFF. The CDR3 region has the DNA TGCAGCGTTGTACAGGGTCTGAACACTGAAGCTTTCTTT.

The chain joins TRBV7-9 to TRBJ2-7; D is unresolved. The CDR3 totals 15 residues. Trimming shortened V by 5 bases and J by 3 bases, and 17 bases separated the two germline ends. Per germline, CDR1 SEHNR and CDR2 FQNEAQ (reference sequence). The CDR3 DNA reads TGTGCCAGCAGCACCCAAAGTGGTAATTACTACGAGCAGTACTTC. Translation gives CASSTQSGNYYEQYF. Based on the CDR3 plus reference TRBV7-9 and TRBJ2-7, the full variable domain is DTGVSQNPRHKITKRGQNVTFRCDPISEHNRLYWYRQTLGQGPEFLTYFQNEAQLEKSRLLSDRFSAERPKGSFSTLEIQRTEQGDSAMYLCASSTQSGNYYEQYFGPGTRLTVT.

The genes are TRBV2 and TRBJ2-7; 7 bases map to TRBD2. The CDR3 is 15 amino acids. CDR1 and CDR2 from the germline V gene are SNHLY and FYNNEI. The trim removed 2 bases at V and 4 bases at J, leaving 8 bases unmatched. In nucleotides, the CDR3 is TGTGCCAGCAGTGAAATGACGGGGGGTTGGTACGAGCAGTACTTC. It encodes CASSEMTGGWYEQYF. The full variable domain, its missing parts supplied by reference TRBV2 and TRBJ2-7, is EPEVTQTPSHQVTQMGQEVILRCVPISNHLYFYWYRQILGQKVEFLVSFYNNEISEKSEIFDDQFSVERPDGSNFTLKIRSTKLEDSAMYFCASSEMTGGWYEQYFGPGTRLTVT.

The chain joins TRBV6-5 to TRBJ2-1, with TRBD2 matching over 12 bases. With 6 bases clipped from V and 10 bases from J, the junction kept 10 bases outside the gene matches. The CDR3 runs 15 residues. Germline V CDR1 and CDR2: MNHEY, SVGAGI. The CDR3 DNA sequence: TGTGCCAGCAGCCAGGGGCTAGCGGGGGGGGAAGAGCAGTTCTTC. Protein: CASSQGLAGGEEQFF.